What follows is one T cell receptor beta chain and its context. As originally analysed: By means of reference gene primer amplification, nucleated cell counts were estimated. The data were produced by immunoSEQ multiplex PCR, yet TCRdb's version contains in-frame clones alone and is incomplete. Clonal size and the V and J genes are those of that table, whereas D and trimming came from the DNA. The data contain 220,000 or so clones, roughly 84% of them singletons. The CDR3 contains 14 residues. CDR1 is SNHLY and CDR2 is FYNNEI in the germline V gene. V shed 4 bases, J shed 7 bases, and the junction held 4 bases outside the gene matches. These data belong to a study of blood T cell repertoires in COVID-19. Overall study: Acute and convalescent COVID-19 specimens originated in the United States, Italy and Spain. Sources were T cells, B-cell-depleted T cells, or PBMCs; the material itself was cDNA or gDNA.

The specimen was peripheral blood. V usage is TRBV2 and J usage is TRBJ1-5, with TRBD1 matching 10 bases. The TCR sequence derives from an elderly woman with acute or convalescent COVID-19. CDR3 protein: CASSATGGRQPQHF. The CDR3 DNA is TGTGCCAGCAGTGCGACAGGGGGCCGACAGCCCCAGCATTTT.